Listed below are T cell receptor beta chains from one sample, sequenced in a study of T cell repertoires in cytomegalovirus infection. TCRdb reprocessed the reads with MiXCR, giving one entry per CDR3 protein. The sample records around 180,000 distinct CDR3 sequences, approximately 28% being singletons. The sequencing input was PBMCs. These receptors were collected from a human donor in good health (CMV status not recorded). Some clones in this sample may be carry-over from other donors' samples. Each CDR3 is given with its conserved first and last residue. A D gene is named only where the DNA matches it firmly. Clone sizes are given selectively: once, few, many, or a class where the clone is expanded.

clone size,D gene,V gene,J gene,CDR3 DNA,CDR3 protein
NA,NA,TRBV19,TRBJ1-1,TGTGCCAGTAGTCTGGGGTTATGGACTGAAGCTTTCTTT,CASSLGLWTEAFF
few,TRBD1,TRBV6-2/TRBV6-3,TRBJ2-3,TGTGCCAGCAGCGTCGACAGGGACCCTACAGATACGCAGTATTTT,CASSVDRDPTDTQYF
NA,NA,TRBV19,TRBJ1-4,TGTGCCAGTAAAGGGACAACTAATGAAAAACTGTTTTTT,CASKGTTNEKLFF
many,TRBD2,TRBV20-1,TRBJ2-3,TGCAGTGCAGCTAGCGGGGGGTTCAGCACAGATACGCAGTATTTT,CSAASGGFSTDTQYF
many,NA,TRBV7-8,TRBJ2-2,TGTGCCAGCAGCTTAGGACTTTCAACCGGGGAGCTGTTTTTT,CASSLGLSTGELFF
few,NA,TRBV20-1,TRBJ1-2,TGCAGTGCTAGAACCCCGGACCGGAGGAGTGGCTACACCTTC,CSARTPDRRSGYTF
NA,TRBD2,TRBV23-1,TRBJ2-2,TGCGCCAGCAGTCATTCTCTAGCGGGGGCCGGGGAGCTGTTTTTT,CASSHSLAGAGELFF
NA,TRBD2,TRBV6-1,TRBJ2-3,TGTGCCAGCAGCAGACTAGCGCCCAGCACAGATACGCAGTATTTT,CASSRLAPSTDTQYF
few,NA,TRBV19,TRBJ2-1,TGTGCCAGTAGTATGGGAGCCTCCTACAATGAGCAGTTCTTC,CASSMGASYNEQFF
few,TRBD2,TRBV11-2,TRBJ2-1,TGTGCCAGCAGCTTACCCAGCGGGGGGCCGAACTACAATGAGCAGTTCTTC,CASSLPSGGPNYNEQFF
NA,TRBD2,TRBV7-8,TRBJ2-1,TGTGCCAGCAGCTTAAGAGCGGGGGTCCGGAATGAGCAGTTCTTC,CASSLRAGVRNEQFF
NA,TRBD1,TRBV12-3/TRBV12-4,TRBJ1-1,TGTGCCAGCAGTGTCTCCAGGGGGGGGGGCACTGAAGCTTTCTTT,CASSVSRGGGTEAFF
NA,NA,TRBV7-9,TRBJ2-1,TGTGCCAGCAGCTCTACCGGGACCCTGGGGCGCTACAATGAGCAGTTCTTC,CASSSTGTLGRYNEQFF
NA,NA,TRBV30,TRBJ2-3,TGTGCCTGGAGTCCGACTACAGATACGCAGTATTTT,CAWSPTTDTQYF
few,TRBD2,TRBV5-1,TRBJ2-7,TGCGCCAGCAGCCACGCCATTCCGGGGGGAAAGGACGAGCAGTACTTC,CASSHAIPGGKDEQYF
few,NA,TRBV20-1,TRBJ2-5,TGCAGCCCCAAACCGGACCTGACGCGGCCCCAGTACTTC,CSPKPDLTRPQYF
NA,TRBD2,TRBV7-3,TRBJ2-1,TGTGCCAGCAGCTGGCTCCCACGGGGCGGGGGCTCCTACAATGAGCAGTTCTTC,CASSWLPRGGGSYNEQFF
few,NA,TRBV6-6,TRBJ2-1,TGTGCCAGCAGTTTGGGACTATCAGGGGATGAGCAGTTCTTC,CASSLGLSGDEQFF
NA,TRBD2,TRBV11-2,TRBJ2-1,TGTGCCAGCAGCTTAGAGGGACTAGCGGGGTTCAATGAGCAGTTCTTC,CASSLEGLAGFNEQFF
NA,NA,TRBV5-1,TRBJ1-3,TGCGCCAGCAGCTTGAAGGGGGGCACAGAGACTGGAAACACCATATATTTT,CASSLKGGTETGNTIYF
NA,NA,TRBV7-8,TRBJ2-7,TGTGCCAGCAGCTTGTCGACTTTCGAGTACGAGCAGTACTTC,CASSLSTFEYEQYF
few,NA,TRBV4-3,TRBJ1-3,TGCGCCAGCAGCCAAGATAGGGGACGCTCCTCTGGAAACACCATATATTTT,CASSQDRGRSSGNTIYF
NA,TRBD1,TRBV2,TRBJ1-6,TGTTCCAGCAGTGTTACAGGGGGCGAATCACCCCTCCACTTT,CSSSVTGGESPLHF
NA,TRBD1,TRBV29-1,TRBJ1-1,TGCAGCGTCACCCAGACAGGGGGGAACACTGAAGCTTTCTTT,CSVTQTGGNTEAFF
NA,NA,TRBV2,TRBJ1-6,TGTGCCAGCAGGCAGGACACAAATTCACCCCTCCACTTT,CASRQDTNSPLHF
NA,NA,TRBV20-1,TRBJ1-5,TGCAGTGCTAGAAAGGGGGTCAATCAGCCCCAGCATTTT,CSARKGVNQPQHF
NA,TRBD1,TRBV29-1,TRBJ1-1,TGCAGCGTCAGACAGGGGAAGGGCACTGAAGCTTTCTTT,CSVRQGKGTEAFF
NA,TRBD2,TRBV12-3/TRBV12-4,TRBJ2-5,TGTGCCAGCAGCCTGGATACCTGGACTAGCGGGGAGCAAGAGACCCAGTACTTC,CASSLDTWTSGEQETQYF
many,TRBD1,TRBV7-2,TRBJ2-7,TGTGCCAGCAGCCCGGACAGGGCGGCTTACGAGCAGTACTTC,CASSPDRAAYEQYF
NA,NA,TRBV7-8,TRBJ1-1,TGTGCCAGCAGCTTAGCGAGACTCACTGAAGCTTTCTTT,CASSLARLTEAFF
NA,TRBD2,TRBV2,TRBJ2-4,TGTGCCAGCAGAACTAGCGCTATAGCCAAAAACATTCAGTACTTC,CASRTSAIAKNIQYF
many,NA,TRBV5-5,TRBJ2-7,TGTGCCAGCAGCTTGTCGGTCACCTCCTACGAGCAGTACTTC,CASSLSVTSYEQYF
NA,NA,TRBV2,TRBJ1-1,TGTGCCGGCAAGACAGGTGGGAACACTGAAGCTTTCTTT,CAGKTGGNTEAFF
few,TRBD1,TRBV5-4,TRBJ2-1,TGTGCCAGCAGCGTACCACAGGGGGCGGCCTACAATGAGCAGTTCTTC,CASSVPQGAAYNEQFF
NA,TRBD1,TRBV9,TRBJ2-3,TGTGCCAGCAGCCTCCAGGGACAGGGCCGCACAGATACGCAGTATTTT,CASSLQGQGRTDTQYF
once,NA,TRBV12-3/TRBV12-4,TRBJ2-3,TGTGCCAGCAGTTTCCGTGGGGGATGGGATACGCAGTATTTT,CASSFRGGWDTQYF
NA,NA,TRBV9,TRBJ2-1,TGTGCCAGCAGCCTTCGGGGGACAGCAGAGGGCCGGCCCTTTAATGAGCAGTTCTTC,CASSLRGTAEGRPFNEQFF
NA,NA,TRBV7-6,TRBJ1-1,TGTACCAGCAGCCCGGCGACAGGCGTTTCCACTGAAGCTTTCTTT,CTSSPATGVSTEAFF
few,NA,TRBV4-1,TRBJ2-3,TGCGCCAGCAGCCAAGATGGGACTAGCACAGATACGCAGTATTTT,CASSQDGTSTDTQYF
few,TRBD1,TRBV12-3/TRBV12-4,TRBJ1-5,TGTGCCAGCAGTCGGTCCGGGACAGGGAATCAGCCCCAGCATTTT,CASSRSGTGNQPQHF
NA,NA,TRBV5-4,TRBJ1-5,TGTGCCAGCAGCTTGGGGCCAGGGGACCATCAGCCCCAGCATTTT,CASSLGPGDHQPQHF
NA,NA,TRBV6-6,TRBJ2-5,TGTGCCAGCAGTTACCGCGGGGAGACCCAGTACTTC,CASSYRGETQYF
many,NA,TRBV4-3,TRBJ2-1,TGCGCCAGCAGCCAGGCGGCGAGACCCTCCTACAATGAGCAGTTCTTC,CASSQAARPSYNEQFF
few,TRBD1,TRBV28,TRBJ1-1,TGTGCCAGCGGCCCCCTGGGACAGCCCGCTGAAGCTTTCTTT,CASGPLGQPAEAFF
NA,NA,TRBV6-6,TRBJ2-3,TGTGCCAGCAGTGCCGCAGAGGGCACAGATACGCAGTATTTT,CASSAAEGTDTQYF
few,NA,TRBV6-5,TRBJ2-2,TGTGCCAGCATCGGACGCGAATATGCCGGGGAGCTGTTTTTT,CASIGREYAGELFF
NA,NA,TRBV11-2,TRBJ2-2,TGTGCCAGCAGCTTAGATCTCGCCACCGGGGAGCTGTTTTTT,CASSLDLATGELFF
few,NA,TRBV27,TRBJ1-2,TGTGCCAGCAGTGAGCGACAGCCCAACTATGGCTACACCTTC,CASSERQPNYGYTF